This T cell receptor beta chain was captured in a study of T cells in Graves' hyperthyroidism and ophthalmopathy. Study conclusions and caveats: By a 13 V-J model, ophthalmopathy was set apart from stable hyperthyroidism.

Patients were excluded because of uncontrolled infection, other autoimmune disease, pregnancy or lactation. Of note for this clonotype: Its target is unknown.

RNA transcripts were the template for amplifying TCR beta CDR3 regions. First-round RT-PCR of the TCR CDR3 relied on the HTBI primer set. TCRdb re-analysed the multiplex PCR reads in MiXCR, keeping a single row per CDR3 protein. The sample yields fewer than 450,000 distinct CDR3 sequences, approximately 18% seen once. The germline V gene encodes CDR1 MNHEY and CDR2 SVGEGT. V lost 5 bases, J lost 6 bases, and 14 bases stayed unmatched. This CDR3 is 18 amino acids long. The sequence came from a woman in her 30s with Graves' hyperthyroidism that later progressed to Graves' ophthalmopathy. What was sequenced was blood. The genes are TRBV6-2 or TRBV6-3 and TRBJ2-3, with TRBD2 matching over 13 bases. DNA for the CDR3: TGTGCCAGCAGTCTCGACACTACCGGGACTAGCGGGATTGATACGCAGTATTTT. Protein product: CASSLDTTGTSGIDTQYF.